The rows below give T cell receptor beta chains drawn from one sample of a study of cytomegalovirus exposure and HLA in healthy donors. Assay: immunoSEQ multiplex PCR; the TCRdb copy retains only in-frame clones and omits some. This sample has tens of thousands of clones, with 90% to 95% found just once. The sequenced sample was PBMCs. These receptors all come from a woman in her late teens or twenties in good health and CMV-seronegative. Both conserved end residues are part of each CDR3. The D gene is left open where the match is weak. Clone sizes are given selectively: once, few, many, or a class where the clone is expanded.

TRBV7-2,TRBJ2-7,TRBD2,few,17,CASSLVASGGSPYEQYF,TGTGCCAGCAGCTTAGTTGCTAGCGGGGGTTCTCCCTACGAGCAGTACTTC
TRBV9,TRBJ2-3,TRBD2,NA,14,CASARDYGTDTQYF,TGTGCCAGCGCCCGGGACTATGGCACAGATACGCAGTATTTT
TRBV19,TRBJ2-1,TRBD2,NA,14,CASSIGTSPSEQFF,TGTGCCAGTAGTATAGGGACTAGCCCGAGTGAGCAGTTCTTC
TRBV30,TRBJ1-1,TRBD1,NA,12,CAWSTGGTEAFF,TGTGCCTGGTCTACAGGGGGCACTGAAGCTTTCTTT
TRBV11-2,TRBJ2-7,TRBD2,NA,15,CASSLGERGAYEQYF,TGTGCCAGCAGCTTAGGAGAACGGGGGGCCTACGAGCAGTACTTC
TRBV27,TRBJ1-2,TRBD1,once,15,CASSATPGGGYGYTF,TGTGCCAGCAGTGCCACGCCAGGGGGCGGTTATGGCTACACCTTC
TRBV19,TRBJ1-1,NA,NA,14,CATLQGEGYTEAFF,TGTGCCACCTTACAGGGTGAGGGTTACACTGAAGCTTTCTTT
TRBV5-6,TRBJ1-2,NA,NA,14,CASSPTDSYYGYTF,TGTGCCAGCAGCCCGACGGACAGTTACTATGGCTACACCTTC
TRBV30,TRBJ2-2,TRBD2,NA,14,CARTGTSNTGELFF,TGTGCCCGGACCGGGACTAGCAACACCGGGGAGCTGTTTTTT
TRBV6-6,TRBJ2-3,NA,NA,13,CASTPGNTDTQYF,TGTGCCAGCACTCCGGGGAACACAGATACGCAGTATTTT
TRBV11-2,TRBJ1-1,NA,NA,14,CASSFRVPNTEAFF,TGTGCCAGCAGCTTCAGGGTTCCGAACACTGAAGCTTTCTTT
TRBV19,TRBJ1-4,TRBD1,NA,16,CASSRGQSATNEKLFF,TGTGCCAGTAGTAGGGGACAGTCTGCAACTAATGAAAAACTGTTTTTT
TRBV27,TRBJ1-5,NA,NA,15,CASQNLAGGNQPQHF,TGTGCCAGCCAAAATTTAGCAGGGGGCAATCAGCCCCAGCATTTT
TRBV7-2,TRBJ2-1,NA,NA,15,CASSLEGGEYNEQFF,TGTGCCAGCAGCTTAGAGGGCGGGGAGTACAATGAGCAGTTCTTC
TRBV5-1,TRBJ2-1,TRBD2,NA,15,CASSLLAASYNEQFF,TGCGCCAGCAGCTTGCTAGCGGCCTCCTACAATGAGCAGTTCTTC
TRBV6-1,TRBJ2-7,TRBD1,once,15,CASSALTGGGDEQYF,TGTGCCAGCAGTGCTCTAACAGGGGGCGGGGACGAGCAGTACTTC
TRBV4-3,TRBJ2-3,TRBD2,once,18,CASSQVISGRKYTDTQYF,TGCGCCAGCAGCCAAGTGATTAGCGGGAGGAAATACACAGATACGCAGTATTTT
TRBV10-3,TRBJ2-5,NA,NA,15,CAISERSGGQETQYF,TGTGCCATCAGTGAGAGGTCGGGCGGGCAAGAGACCCAGTACTTC